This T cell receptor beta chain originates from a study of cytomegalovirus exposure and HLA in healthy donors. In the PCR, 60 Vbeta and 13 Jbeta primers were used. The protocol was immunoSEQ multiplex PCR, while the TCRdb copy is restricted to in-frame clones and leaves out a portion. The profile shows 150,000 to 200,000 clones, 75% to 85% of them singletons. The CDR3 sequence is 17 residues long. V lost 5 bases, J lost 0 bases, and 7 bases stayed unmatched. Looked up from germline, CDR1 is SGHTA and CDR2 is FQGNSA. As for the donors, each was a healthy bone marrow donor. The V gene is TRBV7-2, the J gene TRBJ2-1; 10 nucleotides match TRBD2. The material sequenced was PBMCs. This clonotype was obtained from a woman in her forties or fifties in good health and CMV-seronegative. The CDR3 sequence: CASSAGLAVVSYNEQFF. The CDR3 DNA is TGTGCCAGCAGCGCCGGACTAGCGGTAGTCTCCTACAATGAGCAGTTCTTC. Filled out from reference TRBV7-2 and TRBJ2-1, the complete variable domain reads GAGVSQSPSNKVTEKGKDVELRCDPISGHTALYWYRQSLGQGLEFLIYFQGNSAPDKSGLPSDRFSAERTGGSVSTLTIQRTQQEDSAVYLCASSAGLAVVSYNEQFFGPGTRLTVL.